A single sample gave rise to the 2 T cell receptor beta chains below, sequenced in a study of cytotoxic CD8 clonotypes in ibrutinib-treated CLL. Sequenced by immunoSEQ multiplex PCR; TCRdb stores in-frame clones only, minus some. The sample shows about 140,000 clones, approximately 90% of them seen only once. The specimen comprised PBMCs, sampled after 12 months of ibrutinib treatment. The receptors come from a human donor with chronic lymphocytic leukemia.

J is TRBJ1-4 and V is TRBV9; 10 nucleotides line up with TRBD1. The CDR3 totals 20 residues. V was pared by 4 bases and J by 8 bases, with 23 bases of the junction left unmatched. The germline V gene has CDR1 SGDLS and CDR2 YYNGEE. The DNA of the CDR3 is TGTGCCAGCAGCCCCCGATCCGGGACAGGGGCTATCTGGAGGAGGGAAAAACTGTTTTTT. Translated: CASSPRSGTGAIWRREKLFF.

The J gene is TRBJ2-7, the V gene TRBV29-1, with a weak D call TRBD1 (6 bases). This CDR3 has 13 amino acids. Trimming removed 5 bases from V and 5 bases from J, with 16 bases in between. Germline V gene sequence: CDR1 SQVTM, CDR2 ANQGSEA. The CDR3 loop is CSVSTLGHNEQYF. As DNA, the CDR3 is TGCAGCGTTTCTACCCTGGGACACAACGAGCAGTACTTC.